The 3 T cell receptor beta chains listed next were all sequenced from one sample in a study of blood T cell repertoires in COVID-19. Repertoires were generated with immunoSEQ multiplex PCR, while TCRdb's copy carries only in-frame clones and drops some. This sample has 250,000 or so clones; roughly 91% occur once, and the top ten carry over 0.8%. Sequenced sample: peripheral blood. The receptors come from a young man with COVID-19, enrolled during active disease.

The chain is built from TRBV7-9 and TRBJ2-5; TRBD1 aligns across 12 bases. Germline CDR1 SEHNR, CDR2 FQNEAQ (reference sequence). Unmatched junction bases numbered 9, after V lost 3 bases and J lost 4 bases. This CDR3 comprises 17 residues. Here the CDR3 DNA reads TGTGCCAGCAGCTTTACCGGGACAGGGGGCCACCCAGAGACCCAGTACTTC. Amino acid sequence: CASSFTGTGGHPETQYF.

The V gene is TRBV18, the J gene TRBJ1-3; D unclear. This CDR3 spans 14 amino acids. Trimming took off 3 bases at V and 0 bases at J, with 6 bases between the two ends. Germline lookup yields CDR1 KGHSH and CDR2 LQKENI. In nucleotides, the CDR3 is TGTGCCAGCTCACCCTCTTCCTCTGGAAACACCATATATTTT. Translation gives CASSPSSSGNTIYF.

The V call is TRBV6-1, the J call TRBJ1-3; D not certain. The V gene lost 3 bases and the J gene lost 4 bases, with 7 bases spanning the gap. CDR1 is MNHNS and CDR2 is SASEGT in the germline V gene. The CDR3 is made up of 13 amino acids. The CDR3 reads CASSERFGNTIYF. Here the CDR3 DNA reads TGTGCCAGCAGTGAGAGGTTCGGAAACACCATATATTTT.